Each of the 8 T cell receptor beta chains below was sequenced from the same sample in a study of cytomegalovirus exposure and HLA in healthy donors. Researchers ran the PCR with 60 Vbeta and 13 Jbeta primers. Here immunoSEQ multiplex PCR was the method, and the copy in TCRdb shows in-frame clones only, minus some. Its table lists 40,000 to 50,000 clones. Sequenced material: PBMCs. The receptors were gathered from a middle-aged woman in good health and CMV-seronegative.

The rearrangement joins TRBV7-2 to TRBJ2-5; D is possibly TRBD2 (5 bases). The V gene lost 5 bases and the J gene lost 5 bases, with 15 bases spanning the gap. This CDR3 is built from 14 residues. Germline loops: CDR1 SGHTA, CDR2 FQGNSA. The CDR3 reads CASSQNSARETQYF. The CDR3 DNA follows: TGTGCCAGCAGCCAAAATAGCGCAAGGGAGACCCAGTACTTC.

V usage is TRBV10-3 and J usage is TRBJ2-7; 7 nucleotides match TRBD2. The CDR3 covers 17 residues. V shed 0 bases, J shed 5 bases, and the junction held 13 bases outside the gene matches. From germline, CDR1 is ENHRY and CDR2 SYGVKD. This CDR3 is CAISESPGGTAAHEQYF. The CDR3 nucleotides are TGTGCCATCAGTGAGTCCCCCGGGGGGACCGCCGCCCACGAGCAGTACTTC.

The rearrangement joins TRBV5-1 to TRBJ2-3; the D gene is possibly TRBD2 (5 bases). This CDR3 is 14 amino acids long. The ends were cut back, 1 base at V and 2 bases at J, with 8 bases in the middle. Germline CDR1 and CDR2: SGHRS and YFSETQ. CDR3 amino acids: CASSLLEDTDTQYF. Here the CDR3 DNA reads TGCGCCAGCAGCTTGTTGGAGGACACAGATACGCAGTATTTT.

The rearrangement links TRBV28 to TRBJ1-2; 8 bases line up with TRBD1. Germline CDR1 is MDHEN and CDR2 is SYDVKM. The V and J ends lost 6 bases and 4 bases, in that order; junction bases with no gene match: 13. The CDR3 is made up of 16 amino acids. In nucleotides, the CDR3 is TGTGCCAGCAGCCCCAATAGACAGGGGAAGGGCTATGGCTACACCTTC. Its translation is CASSPNRQGKGYGYTF.

The chain uses TRBV7-9 and TRBJ2-2; the D gene is possibly TRBD2 (6 bases). V gave up 5 bases and J gave up 7 bases, with 17 bases separating them. The CDR3 has 15 residues. The V gene's germline CDR1 is SEHNR and CDR2 FQNEAQ (reference sequence). For the CDR3, the DNA is TGTGCCAGCAGCCCCGGGACGGGAGCGGGCGGGGAGCTGTTTTTT. This encodes CASSPGTGAGGELFF.

V usage is TRBV2 and J usage is TRBJ2-2, with 7 bases fitting TRBD2. CDR3 length: 15 residues. V was clipped by 4 bases and J by 0 bases; unmatched bases: 2. Germline CDR1 is SNHLY and CDR2 is FYNNEI. DNA for the CDR3: TGTGCCAGCAGTGGTCTAGCGGCGAACACCGGGGAGCTGTTTTTT. Amino acids: CASSGLAANTGELFF.

The chain has TRBV10-3 and TRBJ2-6; 8 bases fit TRBD1. The germline V gene has CDR1 ENHRY and CDR2 SYGVKD. This CDR3 comprises 15 residues. V was pared by 4 bases and J by 4 bases, with 3 bases of the junction left unmatched. The CDR3 reads CAISGRGRGANVLTF. CDR3 bases: TGTGCCATCAGTGGCAGGGGGCGAGGGGCCAACGTCCTGACTTTC.

The chain recombines TRBV19 with TRBJ2-3; D might be TRBD1 (6 bases). Trimming stripped 6 bases from V and 5 bases from J, with 12 bases between. Germline loops: CDR1 LNHDA, CDR2 SQIVND (reference sequence). The CDR3 totals 13 residues. CDR3 protein: CASRRDIEDTQYF. The CDR3 region has the DNA TGTGCCAGTAGGAGGGACATAGAAGATACGCAGTATTTT.